These 3 T cell receptor beta chains were sequenced from one sample in a study of T cells in Graves' hyperthyroidism and ophthalmopathy. Amplified TCR beta CDR3 regions came from RNA transcripts. Primed by the HTBI set, a first-round RT-PCR was run on the TCR CDR3. TCRdb ran MiXCR on the multiplex PCR reads and lists one entry per CDR3 protein. The data hold about 770,000 distinct CDR3 sequences, with approximately 18% observed a single time. Sequenced sample: blood. These receptors were collected from a woman in her forties or fifties with Graves' hyperthyroidism that later progressed to Graves' ophthalmopathy.

This clonotype came up many times. The V gene is TRBV20-1, the J gene TRBJ2-3, with a possible D match to TRBD2 (5 bases). Germline values: CDR1 DFQATT, CDR2 SNEGSKA (reference sequence). The germline V and J ends were trimmed by 0 bases and 0 bases, with 10 bases remaining between them. The CDR3 contains 15 residues. The CDR3 reads CSAREGGRSTDTQYF. CDR3 bases: TGCAGTGCTAGAGAGGGTGGGAGAAGCACAGATACGCAGTATTTT.

This clonotype appeared many times. The chain's CDR3 is CASSRWQENTEAFF. The DNA for the CDR3 is TGTGCCAGCAGTAGATGGCAGGAGAACACTGAAGCTTTCTTT. The chain employs TRBV6-2 or TRBV6-3 and TRBJ1-1, with D hard to call. The CDR3 is made up of 14 amino acids. The germline CDR1 and CDR2 sequences are MNHEY and SVGEGT. V was pared by 5 bases and J by 1 base, with 11 bases between.

This clonotype was seen only a few times. This may be a read error: a much more frequent sequence differs by one nucleotide. The CDR3 carries no conserved terminal phenylalanine or tryptophan, so it likely arises from a read error. The chain combines TRBV2 with TRBJ1-1, with D unresolved. CDR1 SNHLY and CDR2 FYNNEI come from the germline V gene. Trimming took off 0 bases at V and 0 bases at J, with 11 bases between the two ends. The CDR3 covers 16 residues. In DNA form, the CDR3 reads TGTGCCAGCAGTGAAGCCCCCTGGGAGTTGAACACTGAAGCTTTCCTT. It is translated as CASSEAPWELNTEAFL.